Following are 23 T cell receptor beta chains from one sample sequenced in a study of T cells in Graves' hyperthyroidism and ophthalmopathy. RNA transcripts gave rise to amplified TCR beta CDR3 regions. The study used the HTBI primer set for a first-round RT-PCR of the TCR CDR3. TCRdb reprocessed the multiplex PCR reads with MiXCR, giving one entry per CDR3 protein. This table holds about 610,000 distinct CDR3 sequences, about 43% found once. Material for sequencing was peripheral blood or thyroid tissue (not recorded which). These receptor sequences come from a woman aged 18-35 years with Graves' hyperthyroidism.

In its sample, this clonotype was seen many times. The V gene is TRBV11-3, the J gene TRBJ2-7; D not certain. The CDR3 has 13 amino acids. Germline CDR1 reads SGHNT; CDR2 reads YENEEA. Between the trimmed V and J ends, which lost 8 bases and 2 bases, there was a span of 13 bases. The CDR3 here is CASWGMRPYEQYF. In DNA form, the CDR3 reads TGTGCCAGCTGGGGTATGCGACCCTACGAGCAGTACTTC.

The V gene is TRBV19, the J gene TRBJ1-1; tentatively, D is TRBD1 (5 bases). V lost 9 bases and J 11 bases, leaving 19 bases between the germline ends. Germline V gene lookup returns CDR1 LNHDA and CDR2 SQIVND (reference sequence). The CDR3 has 12 amino acids. DNA of the CDR3: TGTGCCAGCAGCTTGAGAAGGGGATTGGCTTTCTTT. It translates to CASSLRRGLAFF.

This clonotype was picked up many times. V gene TRBV29-1 combines with J gene TRBJ1-1; no clear D. Trimming stripped 4 bases from V and 4 bases from J, with 16 bases between. The germline V gene encodes CDR1 SQVTM and CDR2 ANQGSEA. The CDR3 length is 14 residues. The DNA for the CDR3 is TGCAGCGTTGCCGAGGTTTTTTTCGTCACTGAAGCTTTCTTT. Protein sequence: CSVAEVFFVTEAFF.

This clonotype was detected many times. The chain links TRBV10-3 to TRBJ2-7; TRBD2 matches 9 bases. The CDR3 totals 16 residues. Losses at the gene ends were 0 bases for V and 4 bases for J; bases not matched to a gene: 7. Per germline, CDR1 ENHRY and CDR2 SYGVKD. CDR3 coding DNA: TGTGCCATCAGTGAGTCTGTAGCGGGAGACCCGTACGAGCAGTACTTC. Translation: CAISESVAGDPYEQYF.

The V call is TRBV12-3 or TRBV12-4, the J call TRBJ2-7, with 13 bases fitting TRBD2. This CDR3 contains 14 residues. J lost 6 bases, V lost 7 bases, and 6 bases had no gene match. The CDR3 sequence is CASTKGLAGTEQYF. CDR3 in DNA: TGTGCCAGCACCAAGGGACTAGCGGGGACCGAGCAGTACTTC.

On this clonotype: One base away lies a much larger clone, so this may be a sequencing read error. The genes are TRBV29-1 and TRBJ2-5; 7 bases fit TRBD2. The CDR3 is made up of 13 amino acids. Trimming took 3 bases from V and 11 from J; bases not matched to a gene: 12. Germline V gene sequence: CDR1 SQVTM, CDR2 ANQGSEA. The CDR3 loop reads CSVEITGGEEQYF. The CDR3, as DNA: TGCAGCGTTGAGATCACGGGAGGTGAAGAGCAGTACTTC.

The chain combines TRBV24-1 with TRBJ2-7; the D is unclear. Germline loops: CDR1 KGHDR, CDR2 SFDVKD. V was shortened by 1 base and J by 0 bases, with 3 bases between the two germline ends. CDR3 length: 13 amino acids. The CDR3 protein is CATSDFGSYEQYF. The DNA for the CDR3 is TGTGCCACCAGTGATTTCGGCTCCTACGAGCAGTACTTC.

There are many counts of this clonotype. V gene TRBV29-1 combines with J gene TRBJ1-2; D not resolved. Deletions cut 0 bases from V and 2 bases from J, with 10 bases between. Germline CDR1 reads SQVTM; CDR2 reads ANQGSEA. CDR3 length equals 14 residues. The CDR3 region is CSVEDLGRNYGYTF. In DNA, the CDR3 is TGCAGCGTTGAAGATCTGGGCAGAAACTATGGCTACACCTTC.

The rearrangement joins TRBV9 to TRBJ2-3; 8 nucleotides align to TRBD2. From germline, CDR1 is SGDLS and CDR2 YYNGEE. Trimming at V came to 0 bases and at J to 3 bases, leaving 9 bases not matched to a gene. CDR3 size: 17 residues. CDR3 sequence: CASSVVAFSGITDTQYF. CDR3 nucleotide sequence: TGTGCCAGCAGCGTAGTAGCGTTTAGCGGGATTACAGATACGCAGTATTTT.

The V and J genes are TRBV15 and TRBJ2-6; possibly TRBD2 for D (5 bases). The CDR3 extends over 16 amino acids. CDR1 LNHNV and CDR2 YYDKDF come from the germline V gene (reference sequence). Trimming removed 5 bases at V and 3 bases at J, with 14 bases between. The DNA for the CDR3 is TGTGCCACCAGCGAGCGTACGGGATATGGGGCCAACGTCCTGACTTTC. Translated: CATSERTGYGANVLTF.

The V call is TRBV20-1, the J call TRBJ2-2, with D possibly being TRBD1 (6 bases). The CDR3 consists of 13 residues. Germline V gene sequence: CDR1 DFQATT, CDR2 SNEGSKA (reference sequence). V was clipped by 6 bases and J by 8 bases, with 16 bases between them. The CDR3 loop is CSALLIGTGELFF. CDR3 DNA: TGCAGTGCCCTGCTGATCGGGACAGGGGAGCTGTTTTTT.

The chain couples TRBV24-1 to TRBJ2-1; weak D call: TRBD2 (6 bases). The ends were cut back, 10 bases at V and 12 bases at J, with 15 bases in the middle. The CDR3 has 11 residues. CDR1 and CDR2 (germline): KGHDR, SFDVKD. The CDR3 DNA reads TGTGCCACATCGTACGGGGGAGGGCAGTTCTTC. Translated: CATSYGGGQFF.

This clonotype showed up many times. The chain has TRBV4-3 and TRBJ2-7; 7 bases line up with TRBD2. V lost 0 bases to trimming and J lost 5 bases; unmatched junction nucleotides: 10. This CDR3 spans 16 amino acids. Germline assignment: CDR1 LGHNA and CDR2 YSLEER. The chain's CDR3 is CASSQDAGVGSHEQYF. The CDR3 DNA sequence: TGCGCCAGCAGCCAAGATGCGGGGGTTGGGTCCCACGAGCAGTACTTC.

The J gene is TRBJ2-6, the V gene TRBV19; TRBD1 matches 9 bases. From germline, CDR1 is LNHDA and CDR2 SQIVND (reference sequence). This CDR3 region has 16 residues. V shed 11 bases, J shed 4 bases, and the junction held 12 bases outside the gene matches. CDR3 amino acids: CAGLGTGGPGANVLTF. CDR3 nucleotide sequence: TGTGCCGGACTAGGAACAGGGGGCCCCGGGGCCAACGTCCTGACTTTC.

J is TRBJ2-7 and V is TRBV2, with 11 bases lining up with TRBD2. J gave up 3 bases and V 7 bases, and 8 bases lay outside the gene matches. In germline, CDR1 is SNHLY, CDR2 FYNNEI. The CDR3 runs 15 residues. CDR3 amino acids: CASTLSGLAVYEQYF. CDR3 DNA sequence: TGTGCCAGCACCCTCTCGGGACTAGCGGTCTACGAGCAGTACTTC.

This sequence joins TRBV14 and TRBJ2-7; TRBD1 is a possible D gene (6 bases). The V end lost 2 bases, the J end lost 6 bases, and 20 bases lay between the germline ends. The CDR3 has 16 residues. The germline V gene encodes CDR1 SGHDN and CDR2 FVKESK. The CDR3 DNA reads as TGTGCCAGCAGCCAATTCGCAGGGGAGAGGCTGCTCGAGCAGTACTTC. This gives the protein CASSQFAGERLLEQYF.

This clonotype was seen a handful of times. The chain carries TRBV4-2 and TRBJ2-2; 13 bases are shared with TRBD2. The CDR3 sequence is 18 residues long. Germline loops: CDR1 LGHNA, CDR2 YNFKEQ. The trim removed 1 base at V and 5 bases at J, leaving 7 bases unmatched. The CDR3 bases are TGTGCCAGCAGCCAAGTCGACAGACTAGCGGGAGGAACCGGGGAGCTGTTTTTT. Its protein is CASSQVDRLAGGTGELFF.

For this clonotype: A junction end diverges from the germline sequence, so it may reflect a read error. The gene calls are TRBV7-6 and TRBJ2-2, with 9 bases identical to TRBD2. This CDR3 is 14 amino acids long. Per the germline V gene, CDR1 is SGHVS and CDR2 is FNYEAQ. As DNA, the CDR3 is TGTGCCAGCAGCTTAGCGGGGCCTAGCGGGAAGCTGTTTTTT. Its translation is CASSLAGPSGKLFF.

The chain combines TRBV6-2 or TRBV6-3 with TRBJ2-7; D remains unclear. V was clipped by 6 bases and J by 2 bases, with 17 bases between them. CDR3 size: 15 residues. Germline CDR1 reads MNHEY; CDR2 reads SVGEGT. The CDR3 loop reads CASSRLDPKAYEQYF. The CDR3 DNA reads TGTGCCAGCAGCCGCCTCGACCCCAAGGCCTACGAGCAGTACTTC.

The sample holds one count of this clonotype. The V call is TRBV10-2, the J call TRBJ2-1; the match to TRBD2 covers 13 bases. V gave up 3 bases and J gave up 0 bases; unmatched junction bases: 8. The CDR3 spans 19 residues. Germline V gene lookup returns CDR1 WSHSY and CDR2 SAAADI. CDR3 residues: CASSDPLTSGRSSYNEQFF. CDR3 nucleotides: TGCGCCAGCAGTGACCCTTTGACTAGCGGGAGGAGCTCCTACAATGAGCAGTTCTTC.

This clonotype was detected ten times or more. The CDR3 loop reads CSGTVSGNTIYF. In DNA form, the CDR3 reads TGCAGTGGGACAGTCTCTGGAAACACCATATATTTT. This chain joins TRBV20-1 and TRBJ1-3, with a tentative D call TRBD1 (6 bases). The germline V gene encodes CDR1 DFQATT and CDR2 SNEGSKA (reference sequence). V was trimmed by 7 bases and J by 0 bases, leaving 7 bases between them. There are 12 residues in the CDR3.

This clonotype was counted ten times or more. The V gene is TRBV6-5, the J gene TRBJ1-2, with a possible D match to TRBD1 (6 bases). The germline V gene has CDR1 MNHEY and CDR2 SVGAGI. The V gene lost 2 bases and the J gene lost 8 bases, with 15 bases spanning the gap. This CDR3 region has 14 residues. The CDR3 protein is CASSYDRRGLGYTF. CDR3 DNA sequence: TGTGCCAGCAGTTACGACAGGAGGGGCCTCGGCTACACCTTC.

There are a few counts of this clonotype. The rearrangement uses TRBV5-1 and TRBJ2-7; 10 bases are shared with TRBD2. Germline CDR1 is SGHRS and CDR2 is YFSETQ. V trimming: 4 bases; J trimming: 6 bases; junction bases outside the gene matches: 10. The CDR3 spans 15 residues. CDR3 residues: CASSGAGTSVTEQYF. DNA for the CDR3: TGCGCCAGCAGCGGAGCCGGGACTAGCGTTACCGAGCAGTACTTC.